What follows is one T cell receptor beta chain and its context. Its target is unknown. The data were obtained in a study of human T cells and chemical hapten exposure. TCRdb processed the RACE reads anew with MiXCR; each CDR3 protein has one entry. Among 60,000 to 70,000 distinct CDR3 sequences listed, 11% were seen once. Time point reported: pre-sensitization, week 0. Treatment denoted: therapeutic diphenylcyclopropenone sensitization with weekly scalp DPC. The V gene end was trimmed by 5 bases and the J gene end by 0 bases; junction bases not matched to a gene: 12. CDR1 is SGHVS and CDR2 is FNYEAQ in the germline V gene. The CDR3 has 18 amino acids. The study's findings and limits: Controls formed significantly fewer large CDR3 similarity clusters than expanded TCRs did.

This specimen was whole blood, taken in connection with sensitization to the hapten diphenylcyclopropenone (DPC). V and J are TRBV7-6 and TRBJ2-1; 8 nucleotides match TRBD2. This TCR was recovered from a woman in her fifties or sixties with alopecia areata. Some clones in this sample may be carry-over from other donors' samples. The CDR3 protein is CASSPGVERGSSYNEQFF. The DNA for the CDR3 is TGTGCCAGCAGCCCCGGTGTGGAGCGGGGGAGCTCCTACAATGAGCAGTTCTTC.